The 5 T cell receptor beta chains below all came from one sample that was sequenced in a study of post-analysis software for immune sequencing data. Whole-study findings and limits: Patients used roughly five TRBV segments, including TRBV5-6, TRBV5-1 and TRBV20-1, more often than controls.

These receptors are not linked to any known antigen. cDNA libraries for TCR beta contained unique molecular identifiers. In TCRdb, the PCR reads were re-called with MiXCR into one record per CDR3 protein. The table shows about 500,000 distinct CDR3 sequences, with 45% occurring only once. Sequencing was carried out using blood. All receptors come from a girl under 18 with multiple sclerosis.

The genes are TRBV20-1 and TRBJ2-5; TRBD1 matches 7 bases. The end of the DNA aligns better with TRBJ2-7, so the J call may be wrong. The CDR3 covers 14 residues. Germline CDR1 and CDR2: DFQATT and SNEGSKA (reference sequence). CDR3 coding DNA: TGCAGTGCGTATGACAGGGAAAGAGGCTACGAGCAGTACTTC. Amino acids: CSAYDRERGYEQYF.

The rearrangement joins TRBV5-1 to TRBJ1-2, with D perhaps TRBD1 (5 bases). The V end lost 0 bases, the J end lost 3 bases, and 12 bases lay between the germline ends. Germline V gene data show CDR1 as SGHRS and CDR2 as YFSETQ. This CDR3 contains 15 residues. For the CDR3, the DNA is TGCGCCAGCAGCTTGGATCAGGGCGGCGACTATGGCTACACCTTC. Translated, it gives CASSLDQGGDYGYTF.

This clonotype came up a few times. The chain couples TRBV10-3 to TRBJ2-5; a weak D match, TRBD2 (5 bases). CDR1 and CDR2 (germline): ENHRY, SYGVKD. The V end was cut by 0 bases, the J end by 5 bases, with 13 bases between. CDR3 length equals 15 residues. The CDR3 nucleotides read TGTGCCATCAGTGAGTCCCAGGAGGTTGGGGAGACCCAGTACTTC. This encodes CAISESQEVGETQYF.

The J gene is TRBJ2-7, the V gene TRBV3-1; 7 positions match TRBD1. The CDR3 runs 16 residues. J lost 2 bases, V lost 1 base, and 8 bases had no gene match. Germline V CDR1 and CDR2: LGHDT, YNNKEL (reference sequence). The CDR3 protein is CASSQARQGVTYEQYF. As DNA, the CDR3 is TGTGCCAGCAGCCAAGCTCGACAGGGTGTCACCTACGAGCAGTACTTC.

CDR3 amino acids: CASLSSGYRETQYF. The CDR3 DNA reads TGTGCCAGCTTGTCGAGCGGGTACCGAGAGACCCAGTACTTC. The rearrangement uses TRBV28 and TRBJ2-5; D may be TRBD2 (6 bases). This CDR3 region has 14 residues. The germline V and J ends were trimmed by 8 bases and 4 bases, with 17 bases remaining between them. Germline V gene data show CDR1 as MDHEN and CDR2 as SYDVKM.